The clone carrying this T cell receptor (beta chain) appeared once. Its antigen is as yet unknown. TCRdb's table, derived via immunoSEQ multiplex PCR, lists solely in-frame clones and lacks some. Of hundreds of thousands of clones detected, about 74% appear once; the ten largest clones hold more than 10%. The ends were cut back, 0 bases at V and 5 bases at J, with 13 bases in the middle. CDR3 size: 15 residues. CDR1 LNHDA and CDR2 SQIVND come from the germline V gene (reference sequence). The data originate from a study of shared clonotypes between healthy human individuals. Study-level results: Depth of sequencing was expected to influence donor clonotype sharing.

Sequenced sample: PBMCs. The chain carries TRBV19 and TRBJ1-1; D is unclear. This receptor was identified in a woman aged 35 to 49 in good health. Some clones in this sample may be carry-over from other donors' samples. CDR3 loop: CASSIERGVSTEAFF. The CDR3, as DNA: TGTGCCAGTAGTATAGAACGGGGAGTATCAACTGAAGCTTTCTTT.